These 23 T cell receptor beta chains originate from one sample sequenced in a study of kidney transplant recipient with SARS-CoV-2 infection. Each CDR3 protein gets one entry after TCRdb re-called the reads with MiXCR. This table holds about 250,000 distinct CDR3 sequences, 29% found once. The source material was a blood sample, sampled at baseline and between days 110 and 120 from a kidney transplant recipient. The receptors shown here come from a young adult male patient who had COVID-19 and was a kidney transplant recipient. Some T cells may be graft donor cells.

Comments on this clonotype: A read error may be the cause here, since a much bigger clone is one base away. The V and J genes are TRBV11-2 and TRBJ1-2; D gene unclear. Germline V lookup: CDR1 SGHAT, CDR2 FQNNGV. V was pared by 5 bases and J by 4 bases, with 23 bases between. The CDR3 has 17 amino acids. CDR3 nucleotides: TGTGCCAGCAGCGTTCGTACAACAAGCAGAAGGACCTATGGCTACACCTTC. Protein product: CASSVRTTSRRTYGYTF.

On this clonotype: No conserved phenylalanine or tryptophan ends this CDR3, so it is likely a read error. CDR3 protein: CSVEIREKKQYL. The CDR3, as DNA: TGCAGCGTTGAAATCCGGGAAAAAAAGCAGTATCTT. The chain couples TRBV29-1 to TRBJ2-3; tentative D call: TRBD2 (5 bases). V shed 2 bases and J shed 11 bases, with 14 bases lying between them. CDR1 and CDR2 from the germline V gene are SQVTM and ANQGSEA. The CDR3 is 12 residues long.

This clonotype was picked up many times. The chain couples TRBV6-8 to TRBJ1-6; 7 bases align to TRBD1. This CDR3 contains 15 residues. The junction had 3 bases not matched to a gene; V was cut back by 7 bases and J by 0 bases. Germline CDR1 and CDR2: MNHGY and SAAAGT. CDR3 bases: TGTGCCAGCACCCGGGACAGCTCCTATAATTCACCCCTCCACTTT. This sequence encodes CASTRDSSYNSPLHF.

V gene TRBV3-1 combines with J gene TRBJ2-3, with a tentative D call TRBD2 (5 bases). Trimming removed 2 bases from V and 1 base from J, with 13 bases in between. This CDR3 has 16 residues. CDR1 and CDR2 from the germline V gene are LGHDT and YNNKEL (reference sequence). The CDR3 region is CASSQRQTGGTDTQYF. DNA for the CDR3: TGTGCCAGCAGCCAACGGCAAACCGGGGGCACAGATACGCAGTATTTT.

The gene calls are TRBV21-1 and TRBJ1-1; TRBD1, the D gene given by the table, was not confirmed from the DNA. TRBV21-1 is a recognized pseudogene. The CDR3 is made up of 19 amino acids. Here the CDR3 reads CASSKEEATGGNMNTEAFF. For the CDR3, the DNA is TGTGCCAGCAGCAAAGAAGAGGCGACAGGCGGTAATATGAACACTGAAGCTTTCTTT.

For this clonotype: A much larger clone lies a single base off, so this may be a read error. V gene TRBV2 combines with J gene TRBJ2-2, with 8 positions matching TRBD2. The length of the CDR3 is 14 residues. Germline V lookup: CDR1 SNHLY, CDR2 FYNNEI. The CDR3 region is CTTTGTRGTGELFF. CDR3 DNA: TGTACCACTACCGGGACTAGGGGTACCGGGGAGCTGTTTTTT.

This clonotype was recorded at least ten times. This rearrangement joins TRBV11-3 to TRBJ2-3; no definite D call. The germline V gene has CDR1 SGHNT and CDR2 YENEEA. This CDR3 has 11 amino acids. V lost 4 bases and J 4 bases, leaving 3 bases between the germline ends. This CDR3 reads CASSSSDTQYF. The CDR3 coding sequence is TGTGCCAGCAGCTCCTCAGATACGCAGTATTTT.

The sample holds many counts of this clonotype. The rearrangement uses TRBV5-3 and TRBJ1-2; D gene ambiguous. TRBV5-3 is known as an ORF, though its function is uncertain. V was cut by 7 bases and J by 4 bases, with 23 bases left in between. The CDR3 has 16 residues. The CDR3 DNA is TGTGCCAGACGGCTCAAAGTGGTGAGAAAGACCTATGGCTACACCTTC. Protein: CARRLKVVRKTYGYTF.

This clonotype was observed a handful of times. The chain links TRBV20-1 to TRBJ2-1; D perhaps matches TRBD2 (6 bases). V gave up 4 bases and J gave up 1 base, with 17 bases separating them. Germline V gene sequence: CDR1 DFQATT, CDR2 SNEGSKA (reference sequence). The CDR3 contains 16 residues. CDR3: CSATWEVLSSYNEQFF. The CDR3 DNA reads as TGCAGTGCTACGTGGGAGGTTCTAAGTTCCTACAATGAGCAGTTCTTC.

Worth noting for this clonotype: A read error may be the cause here, since a much bigger clone is one base away. V is TRBV4-3 and J is TRBJ1-2; unclear D gene. Germline-derived CDR1 and CDR2 are LGHNA and YSLEER. This CDR3 is built from 17 residues. The CDR3 nucleotides read TGCGTCAGCAGCGAGAGTCTAGGACGTCGAAAGACCTATGGCTACACCTTC. It is translated as CVSSESLGRRKTYGYTF.

Of note for this clonotype: This sequence may be a read error, since a much larger clone differs from it by one base. This rearrangement joins TRBV20-1 to TRBJ1-2, with no clear D. Trimming removed 4 bases from V and 4 bases from J, with 22 bases in between. Germline V gene lookup returns CDR1 DFQATT and CDR2 SNEGSKA (reference sequence). The CDR3 contains 16 residues. The CDR3 spells CSATRVLFRETYGYTF. The CDR3, as DNA: TGCAGTGCTACCCGAGTGCTGTTTCGAGAGACCTATGGCTACACCTTC.

About this clonotype itself: An end of the junction does not agree with germline; a read error may underlie this. The chain links TRBV10-2 to TRBJ1-4; perhaps TRBD1 as D (6 bases). From germline, CDR1 is WSHSY and CDR2 SAAADI. The CDR3 length is 13 residues. DNA for the CDR3: TGCGCCAGTACAGGGCATCTTAATGAAAAACTGCTTTTT. This sequence encodes CASTGHLNEKLLF.

In this sample, this clonotype turned up many times. V is TRBV7-4 and J is TRBJ1-2; D is uncertain. The V gene's germline CDR1 is SGHVT and CDR2 SQSDAQ. The CDR3 consists of 17 residues. Between the trimmed V and J ends, which lost 5 bases and 4 bases, there was a span of 23 bases. The CDR3 loop is CASSVIYSARKTYGYTF. The DNA for the CDR3 is TGTGCCAGCAGCGTTATTTATTCAGCTCGAAAGACCTATGGCTACACCTTC.

This clonotype has at least ten counts. The gene calls are TRBV3-1 and TRBJ2-1; weak D call: TRBD2 (6 bases). There are 16 residues in the CDR3. V lost 0 bases and J 4 bases, leaving 13 bases between the germline ends. The germline V gene encodes CDR1 LGHDT and CDR2 YNNKEL (reference sequence). The CDR3 nucleotides are TGTGCCAGCAGCCAAGATCCCCCGACTAGGTACAATGAGCAGTTCTTC. This encodes CASSQDPPTRYNEQFF.

Notes on this clonotype: The DNA is left out, because the CDR3 cannot be placed on it with certainty; the CDR3 is given as TCRdb lists it. The chain uses TRBV7-5 and TRBJ1-2. TRBV7-5 is an annotated pseudogene. The CDR3 is 19 amino acids long, termini counted. The CDR3: CISVPEGHHEVGKTYGYTF.

This clonotype showed up many times. The V gene is TRBV6-5, the J gene TRBJ1-3; D gene uncertain. This CDR3 region has 18 residues. Trimming stripped 2 bases from V and 6 bases from J, with 23 bases between. Per germline, CDR1 MNHEY and CDR2 SVGAGI. DNA for the CDR3: TGTGCCAGCAGTTACCGTGCGTACAGCCGAAGAGAAGTAAACACCATATATTTT. It yields the protein CASSYRAYSRREVNTIYF.

This clonotype was found many times. CDR3 sequence: CASRRALTPRKTYGYTF. CDR3 in DNA: TGTGCAAGTCGCAGGGCGCTGACTCCACGAAAGACCTATGGCTACACCTTC. The V and J genes are TRBV12-2 and TRBJ1-2; the table names TRBD1, a call not compared with the DNA. TRBV12-2 is deemed a pseudogene. This CDR3 region has 17 residues.

This clonotype was seen a handful of times. It may be a read error: a sequence one base away is much more abundant. The rearrangement uses TRBV28 and TRBJ2-7; tentatively, D is TRBD1 (5 bases). CDR1 is MDHEN, CDR2 SYDVKM, per germline. The CDR3 sequence is 15 residues long. CDR3 nucleotides: TGTGTCAGCAGTTCCCCCCCCAAGGGGATTGTCGAGCAGTACTTC. The encoded protein is CVSSSPPKGIVEQYF. The full variable domain, its missing parts supplied by reference TRBV28 and TRBJ2-7, is DVKVTQSSRYLVKRTGEKVFLECVQDMDHENMFWYRQDPGLGLRLIYFSYDVKMKEKGDIPEGYSVSREKKERFSLILESASTNQTSMYLCVSSSPPKGIVEQYFGPGTRLTVT.

The chain employs TRBV10-2 and TRBJ2-7; D is tentatively TRBD1 or TRBD2 (5 bases each). V lost 3 bases and J 9 bases, leaving 18 bases between the germline ends. Germline CDR1 reads WSHSY; CDR2 reads SAAADI. The CDR3 is 14 amino acids. The DNA for the CDR3 is TGCGCCAGCAGTGAATTCGGGGCTTATGGTGTGCAGTACTTC. This gives the protein CASSEFGAYGVQYF.

With respect to this clonotype: This may come from a read error, since a much larger clone is one base off. The chain uses TRBV18 and TRBJ2-3, with 10 bases identical to TRBD2. The germline gives CDR1 KGHSH, CDR2 LQKENI. The CDR3 contains 16 residues. The CDR3 loop is CTSSPKGLANTDTQYF. DNA for the CDR3: TGTACCAGCTCACCAAAGGGACTAGCGAACACAGATACGCAGTATTTT.

About this clonotype: This clone may be a read error of a much larger clone one base away. The V call is TRBV7-3, the J call TRBJ2-3, with unresolved D. Germline CDR1 is SGHTA and CDR2 is FQGTGA. Trimming removed 2 bases at V and 4 bases at J, with 13 bases between. This CDR3 spans 15 amino acids. The CDR3 loop is CASSLSPGTADTQYF. In nucleotides, the CDR3 is TGTGCCAGCAGCTTATCGCCGGGCACCGCAGATACGCAGTATTTT.

On this clonotype itself: This could be a read error, since a much larger clone is one nucleotide away. Because the CDR3 is missing its conserved closing phenylalanine or tryptophan, this is likely a read error. The V and J genes are TRBV20-1 and TRBJ1-2, with a tentative D call TRBD1 (5 bases). The CDR3 extends over 12 amino acids. Trimming took 2 bases from V and 7 from J, leaving 11 bases between them. Per germline, CDR1 DFQATT and CDR2 SNEGSKA (reference sequence). CDR3 sequence (DNA): TGCAGTGCTAGATTAGGGCAGGGTGGCTACACCCTC. Its protein product is CSARLGQGGYTL.

The table lists this clonotype with a count of one. With a much larger clone just one base away, this may be a read error. The chain has TRBV18 and TRBJ2-3; no clear D. V lost 8 bases to trimming and J lost 10 bases, with 19 bases between them. CDR1 is KGHSH, CDR2 LQKENI, per germline. The CDR3 has 13 amino acids. The CDR3, as DNA: TGTGCCAGCCCAGCCTTATCACGGTTTCCGCAGTATTTT. Translation gives CASPALSRFPQYF.